This TCR beta chain was recorded in a study of post-analysis software for immune sequencing data. At the level of the study: Relapsing-remitting, secondary progressive and progressive-relapsing multiple sclerosis courses were included. General observations from the study: Normalized Chao1 diversity was significantly lower in multiple sclerosis patients than in controls. When the samples were clustered directly with F measure, those that had been prepared in the same batch showed strong co-clustering.

Unique molecular identifiers were built into the TCR beta cDNA libraries. cDNA molecules numbering around 500,000 came from about 0.94 to 9.7 million T cells. TCRdb processed the PCR reads anew with MiXCR; each CDR3 protein has one entry. The data show about 820,000 distinct CDR3 sequences, roughly half seen once. Worth noting for this clonotype: Its matching antigen is unknown.

Sequences were obtained from blood. This sequence was found in a girl between 10 and 17 years old with multiple sclerosis.

The CDR3 coding sequence is TGCAGCGTTGGTGGGGATACTGATCCCACCTACGAGCAGTACTTC. Translating it yields CSVGGDTDPTYEQYF. This sequence joins TRBV29-1 and TRBJ2-4; D unresolved. The J call could be wrong; TRBJ2-7 is a better fit for the DNA end. This CDR3 region has 15 residues. CDR1 and CDR2 from the germline V gene are SQVTM and ANQGSEA.